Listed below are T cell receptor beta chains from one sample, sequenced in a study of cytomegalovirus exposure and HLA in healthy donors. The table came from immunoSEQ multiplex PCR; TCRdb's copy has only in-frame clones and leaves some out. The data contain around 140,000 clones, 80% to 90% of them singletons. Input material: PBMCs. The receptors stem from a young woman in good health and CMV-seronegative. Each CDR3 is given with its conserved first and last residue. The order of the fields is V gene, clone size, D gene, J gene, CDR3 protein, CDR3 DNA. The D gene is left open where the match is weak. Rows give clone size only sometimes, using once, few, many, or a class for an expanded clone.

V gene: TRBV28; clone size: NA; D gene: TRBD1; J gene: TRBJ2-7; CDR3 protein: CASSLWRTGGAETLRSEQYF; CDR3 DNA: TGTGCCAGCAGTTTATGGAGGACAGGGGGCGCCGAGACCTTAAGAAGCGAGCAGTACTTC
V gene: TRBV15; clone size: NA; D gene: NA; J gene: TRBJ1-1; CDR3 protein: CATSREDWVTEAFF; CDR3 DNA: TGTGCCACCAGCAGAGAGGACTGGGTAACTGAAGCTTTCTTT
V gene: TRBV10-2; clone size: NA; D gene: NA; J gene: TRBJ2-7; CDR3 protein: CASSEFLPGQQPYEQYF; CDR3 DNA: TGCGCCAGCAGTGAGTTCCTGCCGGGACAACAACCGTACGAGCAGTACTTC
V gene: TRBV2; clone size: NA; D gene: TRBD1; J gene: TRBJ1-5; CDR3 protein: CASSSTGGQPQHF; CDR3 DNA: TGTGCCAGCAGCTCCACAGGGGGCCAGCCCCAGCATTTT
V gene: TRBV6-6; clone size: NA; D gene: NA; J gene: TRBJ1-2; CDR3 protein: CASSSLPGLGGYTF; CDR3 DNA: TGTGCCAGCAGTTCCCTCCCAGGGCTCGGTGGCTACACCTTC
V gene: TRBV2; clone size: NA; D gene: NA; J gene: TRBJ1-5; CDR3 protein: CASSEEMGQRVPQHF; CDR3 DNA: TGTGCCAGCAGTGAAGAGATGGGGCAACGCGTGCCCCAGCATTTT
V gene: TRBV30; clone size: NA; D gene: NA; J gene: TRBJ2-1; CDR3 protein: CAGKSSSGAERCEQFF; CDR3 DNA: TGTGCCGGGAAAAGTAGTTCAGGCGCCGAACGGTGTGAGCAGTTCTTC
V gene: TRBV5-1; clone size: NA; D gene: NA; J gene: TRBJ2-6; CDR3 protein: CASSLAGSSGVNVLTF; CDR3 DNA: TGCGCCAGCAGCTTGGCCGGGAGCTCTGGGGTCAACGTCCTGACTTTC
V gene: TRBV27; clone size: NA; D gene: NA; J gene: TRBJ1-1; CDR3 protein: CASSFSKMIDTEAFF; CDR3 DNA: TGTGCCAGCAGTTTCAGTAAGATGATTGACACTGAAGCTTTCTTT
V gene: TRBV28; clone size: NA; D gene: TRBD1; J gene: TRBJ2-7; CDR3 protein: CASRPWDRAYEQYF; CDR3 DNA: TGTGCCAGCAGACCGTGGGACAGGGCCTACGAGCAGTACTTC
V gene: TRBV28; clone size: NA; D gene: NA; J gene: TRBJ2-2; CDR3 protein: CASSSLGTAKTGELFF; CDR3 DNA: TGTGCCAGCAGTTCATTGGGGACTGCTAAAACCGGGGAGCTGTTTTTT
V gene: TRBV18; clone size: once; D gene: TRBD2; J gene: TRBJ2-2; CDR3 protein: CASSLQPLAGANTGELFF; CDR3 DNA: TGTGCCAGCTCACTCCAACCTCTAGCGGGAGCGAACACCGGGGAGCTGTTTTTT
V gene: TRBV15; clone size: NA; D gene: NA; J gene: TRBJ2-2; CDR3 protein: CATSRTLAGGELFF; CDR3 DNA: TGTGCCACCAGCAGAACACTAGCTGGCGGGGAGCTGTTTTTT
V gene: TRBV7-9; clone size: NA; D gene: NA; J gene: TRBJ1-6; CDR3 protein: CASSLNRNSPLHF; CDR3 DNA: TGTGCCAGCAGCTTAAATAGAAATTCACCCCTCCACTTT
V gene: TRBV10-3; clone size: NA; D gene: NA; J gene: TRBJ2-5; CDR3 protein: CASQPTGLQETQYF; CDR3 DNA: TGTGCCAGCCAGCCTACAGGCCTCCAAGAGACCCAGTACTTC
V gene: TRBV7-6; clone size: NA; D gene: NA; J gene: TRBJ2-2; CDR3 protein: CASSLMAVANTGELFF; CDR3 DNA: TGTGCCAGCAGCTTAATGGCCGTGGCGAACACCGGGGAGCTGTTTTTT
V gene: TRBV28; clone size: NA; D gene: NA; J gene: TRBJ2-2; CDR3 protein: CASSWVGDFANTGELFF; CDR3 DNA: TGTGCCAGCAGCTGGGTGGGGGACTTCGCGAACACCGGGGAGCTGTTTTTT
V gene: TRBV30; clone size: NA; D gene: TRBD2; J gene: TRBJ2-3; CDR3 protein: CAWGTSRAGGTQYF; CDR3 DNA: TGTGCCTGGGGGACCTCTCGGGCGGGGGGTACGCAGTATTTT
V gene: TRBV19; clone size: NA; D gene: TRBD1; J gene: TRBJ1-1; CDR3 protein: CASSAGGRSNTEAFF; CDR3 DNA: TGTGCCAGTAGTGCAGGGGGCAGGTCGAACACTGAAGCTTTCTTT
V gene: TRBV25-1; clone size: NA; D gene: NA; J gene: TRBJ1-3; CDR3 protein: CASSESGVPPRGNTIYF; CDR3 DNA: TGTGCCAGCAGTGAATCCGGGGTGCCTCCCAGGGGAAACACCATATATTTT
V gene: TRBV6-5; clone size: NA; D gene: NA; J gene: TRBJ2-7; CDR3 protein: CASSYSGGDSYEQYF; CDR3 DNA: TGTGCCAGCAGTTACTCCGGAGGCGACTCCTACGAGCAGTACTTC
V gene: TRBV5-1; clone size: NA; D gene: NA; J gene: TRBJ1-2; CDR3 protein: CASSLGQGSGYTF; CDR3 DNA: TGCGCCAGCAGCTTGGGGCAGGGAAGTGGCTACACCTTC